This T cell receptor beta chain was recovered during a study of T cell repertoires in cytomegalovirus infection. As for the study in general: Indications of both CMV infection and matching HLA type were provided by public TCR beta signatures. Study-level results: It was HLA-C-restricted CMV-specific TCR beta clonotypes that dominated the response ex vivo. Carriage of CMV together with the relevant HLA was identifiable through cumulative public TCR beta family frequency.

Each CDR3 protein is one row after TCRdb ran MiXCR on the reads. The table lists approximately 290,000 distinct CDR3 sequences, about 26% of them singletons. Germline CDR1 reads ENHRY; CDR2 reads SYGVKD. The V gene lost 4 bases and the J gene lost 1 base, with 20 bases spanning the gap. The CDR3 covers 17 residues. As regards this clonotype: Its antigen is unidentified.

The sequenced material came from PBMCs. The clonotype originates from a human donor in good health (CMV status not recorded). Some clones in this sample may be carry-over from other donors' samples. The chain links TRBV10-3 to TRBJ2-7; unclear D gene. The CDR3 DNA is TGTGCCATCAGTGCCGGTAGTAGCATCGGAATTTCCTACGAGCAGTACTTC. This gives the protein CAISAGSSIGISYEQYF.